The 5 T cell receptor beta chains below come from one sample, sequenced in a study of cytomegalovirus exposure and HLA in healthy donors. Vbeta (60) and Jbeta (13) primers were used in the PCR. Assay used: immunoSEQ multiplex PCR; TCRdb lists only in-frame clones, some missing. The data contain 100,000 to 150,000 clones, roughly 80% of them singletons. The sequencing sample was made of PBMCs. The receptors here all came from a woman aged 40 to 50 in good health and CMV-seronegative.

The rearrangement joins TRBV9 to TRBJ2-5, with 9 bases matching TRBD1. CDR3 length: 17 residues. V was clipped by 2 bases and J by 5 bases; unmatched bases: 13. Germline values: CDR1 SGDLS, CDR2 YYNGEE. As DNA, the CDR3 is TGTGCCAGCAGCGTTAGGGAACAGGGGGCTCGTGGGGAGACCCAGTACTTC. Amino acid sequence: CASSVREQGARGETQYF.

The J gene is TRBJ2-3, the V gene TRBV6-5; 7 bases match TRBD2. Germline V gene data show CDR1 as MNHEY and CDR2 as SVGAGI. J lost 2 bases, V lost 9 bases, and 11 bases had no gene match. This CDR3 spans 15 amino acids. The CDR3 is CARPYLADYTDTQYF. CDR3 DNA sequence: TGTGCCAGACCCTACCTAGCGGACTACACAGATACGCAGTATTTT.

The chain carries TRBV5-6 and TRBJ1-5; D is perhaps TRBD1 (5 bases). The V and J ends lost 4 bases and 9 bases respectively, with 23 bases between them. The CDR3 totals 16 residues. The germline V gene encodes CDR1 SGHDT and CDR2 YYEEEE. This CDR3 reads CASSEKGTGGYVPQHF. The CDR3 nucleotides read TGTGCCAGCAGCGAAAAAGGAACAGGTGGCTATGTGCCCCAGCATTTT.

The chain couples TRBV7-2 to TRBJ2-1, with TRBD1 matching 8 bases. The CDR3 is 15 amino acids. V lost 5 bases, J lost 4 bases, and 7 bases stayed unmatched. Germline V gene sequence: CDR1 SGHTA, CDR2 FQGNSA. The CDR3 protein is CASSRTGMTYNEQFF. The CDR3 DNA reads TGTGCCAGCAGCAGGACAGGGATGACATACAATGAGCAGTTCTTC.

The chain uses TRBV6-5 and TRBJ2-1; 8 bases fit TRBD2. Germline CDR1 MNHEY, CDR2 SVGAGI. Trimming at V came to 4 bases and at J to 10 bases, leaving 15 bases not matched to a gene. This CDR3 spans 16 amino acids. The CDR3 here is CASSSPLSSGMPEQFF. The CDR3 bases are TGTGCCAGCAGTTCCCCCTTAAGTAGCGGGATGCCGGAGCAGTTCTTC.